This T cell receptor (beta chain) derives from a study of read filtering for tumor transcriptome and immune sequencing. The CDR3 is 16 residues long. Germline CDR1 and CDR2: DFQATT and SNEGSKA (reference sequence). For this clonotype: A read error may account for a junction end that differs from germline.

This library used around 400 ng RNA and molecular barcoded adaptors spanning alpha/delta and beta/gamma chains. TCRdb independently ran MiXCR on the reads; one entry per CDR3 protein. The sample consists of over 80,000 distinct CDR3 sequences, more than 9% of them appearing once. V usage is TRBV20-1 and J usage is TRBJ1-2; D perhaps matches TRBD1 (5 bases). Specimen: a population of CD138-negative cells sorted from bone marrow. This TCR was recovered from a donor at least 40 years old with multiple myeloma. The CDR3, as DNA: TGCAGTGCTAGAGACATTCAGCCGGGACTAGACTATGGCTACGCCTTC. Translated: CSARDIQPGLDYGYAF.